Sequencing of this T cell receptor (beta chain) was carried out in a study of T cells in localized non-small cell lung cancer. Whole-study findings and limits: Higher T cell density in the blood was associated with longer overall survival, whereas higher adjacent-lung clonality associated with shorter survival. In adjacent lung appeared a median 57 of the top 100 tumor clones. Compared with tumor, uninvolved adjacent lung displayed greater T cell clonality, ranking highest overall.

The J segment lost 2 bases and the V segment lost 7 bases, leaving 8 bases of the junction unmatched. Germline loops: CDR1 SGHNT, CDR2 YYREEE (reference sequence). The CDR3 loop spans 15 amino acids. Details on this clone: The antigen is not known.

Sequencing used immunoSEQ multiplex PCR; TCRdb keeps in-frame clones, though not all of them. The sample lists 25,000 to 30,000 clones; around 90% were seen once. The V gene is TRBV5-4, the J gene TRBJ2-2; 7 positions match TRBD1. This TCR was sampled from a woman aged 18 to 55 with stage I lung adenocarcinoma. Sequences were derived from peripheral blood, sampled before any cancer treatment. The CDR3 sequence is CASGRDSSNTGELFF. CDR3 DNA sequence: TGTGCCAGCGGCCGGGACAGTTCTAACACCGGGGAGCTGTTTTTT.